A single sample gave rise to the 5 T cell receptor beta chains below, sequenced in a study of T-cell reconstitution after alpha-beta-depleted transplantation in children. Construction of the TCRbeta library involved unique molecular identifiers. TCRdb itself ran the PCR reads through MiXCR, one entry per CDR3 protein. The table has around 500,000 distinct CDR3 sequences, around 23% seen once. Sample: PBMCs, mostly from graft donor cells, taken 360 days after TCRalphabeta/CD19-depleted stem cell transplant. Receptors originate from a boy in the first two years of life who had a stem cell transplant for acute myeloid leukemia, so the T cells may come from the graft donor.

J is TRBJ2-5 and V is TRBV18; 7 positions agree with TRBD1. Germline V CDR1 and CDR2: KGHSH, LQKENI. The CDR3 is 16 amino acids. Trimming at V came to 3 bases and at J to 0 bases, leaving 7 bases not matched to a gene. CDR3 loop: CASSPIQGPYQETQYF. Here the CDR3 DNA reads TGTGCCAGCTCACCTATACAGGGGCCCTACCAAGAGACCCAGTACTTC.

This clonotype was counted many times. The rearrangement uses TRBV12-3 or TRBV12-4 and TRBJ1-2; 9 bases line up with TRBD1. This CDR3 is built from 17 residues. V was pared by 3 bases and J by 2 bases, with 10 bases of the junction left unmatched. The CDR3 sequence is CASSFRDRVPWNYGYTF. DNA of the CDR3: TGTGCCAGCAGTTTCCGGGACAGGGTTCCCTGGAACTATGGCTACACCTTC.

CDR3 protein: CASSNLRGNTGELFF. The CDR3 coding sequence is TGTGCCAGCAGCAACCTACGTGGAAACACCGGGGAGCTGTTTTTT. J is TRBJ2-2 and V is TRBV4-2; D remains unclear. Deletions cut 5 bases from V and 2 bases from J, with 12 bases between. The CDR3 runs to 15 residues. Per germline, CDR1 LGHNA and CDR2 YNFKEQ.

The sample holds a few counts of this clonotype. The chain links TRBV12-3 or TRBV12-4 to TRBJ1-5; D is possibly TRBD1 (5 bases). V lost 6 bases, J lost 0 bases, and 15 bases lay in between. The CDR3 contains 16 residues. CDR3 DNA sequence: TGTGCCAGCAGGGAGACAGTTCATTTTAGCAATCAGCCCCAGCATTTT. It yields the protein CASRETVHFSNQPQHF.

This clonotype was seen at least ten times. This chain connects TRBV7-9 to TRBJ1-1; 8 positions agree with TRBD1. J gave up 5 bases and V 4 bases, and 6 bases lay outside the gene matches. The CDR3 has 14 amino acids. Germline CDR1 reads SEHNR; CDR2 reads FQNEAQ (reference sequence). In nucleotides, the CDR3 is TGTGCCAGCAGCTCCCCCGACAGGGGAACTGAAGCTTTCTTT. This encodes CASSSPDRGTEAFF.